The 32 T cell receptor beta chains reported below all come from one sample, sequenced in a study of cytomegalovirus exposure and HLA in healthy donors. The study ran its PCR with 60 Vbeta and 13 Jbeta primers. TCRdb keeps only in-frame clones here, not all; method: immunoSEQ multiplex PCR. The sample holds 200,000 to 250,000 clones, 82% seen once. Input material: PBMCs. All receptors derive from a woman aged 40 to 55 in good health and CMV-seropositive.

For the CDR3, the DNA is TGTGCCAGTAGTATCGACCCGATAACAGGGGGCGGCCTCACCCTCTCCTACGAGCAGTACTTC. Its protein product is CASSIDPITGGGLTLSYEQYF. The gene calls are TRBV19 and TRBJ2-7, with 9 positions matching TRBD1. Trimming took 3 bases from V and 0 from J; bases not matched to a gene: 21. CDR3 length: 21 amino acids. Germline values: CDR1 LNHDA, CDR2 SQIVND (reference sequence).

This clone has just a few counts. The chain's CDR3 is CASTYGIETQYF. DNA for the CDR3: TGTGCCAGCACTTACGGGATAGAGACCCAGTACTTC. The J gene is TRBJ2-5, the V gene TRBV2, with a possible D match to TRBD2 (5 bases). The germline CDR1 and CDR2 sequences are SNHLY and FYNNEI. The CDR3 is 12 residues long. The V and J ends lost 7 bases and 4 bases respectively, with 10 bases between them. The entire variable domain, with the rest obtained from reference TRBV2 and TRBJ2-5, is as follows: EPEVTQTPSHQVTQMGQEVILRCVPISNHLYFYWYRQILGQKVEFLVSFYNNEISEKSEIFDDQFSVERPDGSNFTLKIRSTKLEDSAMYFCASTYGIETQYFGPGTRLLVL.

The DNA of the CDR3 is TGTGCCAGCAGCTCATTAGCGGGAGGGAGCACAGATACGCAGTATTTT. As protein: CASSSLAGGSTDTQYF. The rearrangement joins TRBV5-4 to TRBJ2-3; TRBD2 aligns across 11 bases. Germline-derived CDR1 and CDR2 are SGHNT and YYREEE (reference sequence). Trimming removed 3 bases from V and 0 bases from J; junction bases left unmatched: 3. The CDR3 loop spans 16 amino acids.

V is TRBV7-2 and J is TRBJ1-1; D possibly corresponds to TRBD1 (6 bases). Deletions cut 5 bases from V and 7 bases from J, with 14 bases between. The germline V gene encodes CDR1 SGHTA and CDR2 FQGNSA. There are 13 residues in the CDR3. The CDR3 nucleotides are TGTGCCAGCAGCATTTTCAGGGGTAATGAAGCTTTCTTT. As protein: CASSIFRGNEAFF.

On this clone itself: The junction shows a germline mismatch at one end, possibly a read error. The CDR3 loop is CASALDGDGYTF. CDR3 bases: TGTGCTAGTGCTTTGGACGGAGATGGCTACACCTTC. This chain joins TRBV12-5 and TRBJ1-2, with no clear D. The germline V gene has CDR1 LGHNT and CDR2 FRNRAP. The CDR3 totals 12 residues.

This clone was picked up one time. The V gene is TRBV5-4, the J gene TRBJ1-1, with D tentatively TRBD1 (5 bases). The CDR3 spans 16 residues. V was cut by 0 bases and J by 1 base, with 13 bases left in between. In germline, CDR1 is SGHNT, CDR2 YYREEE (reference sequence). The CDR3 DNA sequence: TGTGCCAGCAGCTTGGGAGCCGGACAACGGAACACTGAAGCTTTCTTT. It encodes CASSLGAGQRNTEAFF.

The chain couples TRBV18 to TRBJ2-1; 11 bases are shared with TRBD2. The CDR3 has 17 residues. Germline V gene lookup returns CDR1 KGHSH and CDR2 LQKENI. After removal of 3 bases from V and 7 bases from J, the junction contained 11 bases not matched to a gene. The CDR3 here is CASSPPAGTSGENEQFF. The CDR3 bases are TGTGCCAGCTCACCGCCCGCCGGGACTAGCGGTGAGAATGAGCAGTTCTTC.

The chain combines TRBV13 with TRBJ2-7; tentative D call: TRBD2 (6 bases). CDR3 length equals 12 residues. Per the germline V gene, CDR1 is PRHDT and CDR2 is FYEKMQ (reference sequence). The V and J ends lost 4 bases and 6 bases respectively, with 10 bases between them. CDR3 sequence: CASSSGTGEQYF. The CDR3 DNA reads TGTGCCAGCAGCTCAGGGACTGGCGAGCAGTACTTC.

The genes are TRBV5-1 and TRBJ2-1, with 7 bases lining up with TRBD2. Germline trimming cut 4 bases from V and 4 bases from J; bases unmatched to any gene: 17. Germline CDR1 SGHRS, CDR2 YFSETQ. CDR3 length: 18 residues. CDR3 nucleotides: TGCGCCAGCAGCCAAGGGGCAGGAGGCGGGGGTTTATACAATGAGCAGTTCTTC. Amino acids: CASSQGAGGGGLYNEQFF.

This chain uses TRBV7-9 with TRBJ1-3, with 7 positions matching TRBD1. Germline CDR1 reads SEHNR; CDR2 reads FQNEAQ (reference sequence). The CDR3 extends over 17 amino acids. Trimming removed 4 bases from V and 3 bases from J; junction bases left unmatched: 12. The chain's CDR3 is CASSSLDRVIFGNTIYF. For the CDR3, the DNA is TGTGCCAGCAGCTCTCTAGACAGGGTAATCTTTGGAAACACCATATATTTT.

The rearrangement uses TRBV5-4 and TRBJ2-3; D might be TRBD2 (7 bases). V was shortened by 5 bases and J by 4 bases, with 14 bases between the two germline ends. CDR3 length equals 14 residues. The germline V gene encodes CDR1 SGHNT and CDR2 YYREEE (reference sequence). The CDR3 protein is CASSLRGAADTQYF. CDR3 DNA: TGTGCCAGCAGTTTACGGGGGGCCGCAGATACGCAGTATTTT.

The CDR3 nucleotides are TGTGCCAGCAGCACCCCCCCGGGGACAGGGGTAGGGGCCACTGAAGCTTTCTTT. Protein: CASSTPPGTGVGATEAFF. This rearrangement joins TRBV11-3 to TRBJ1-1; TRBD1 agrees at 10 bases. J gave up 4 bases and V 5 bases, and 16 bases lay outside the gene matches. CDR1 is SGHNT, CDR2 YENEEA, per germline. The CDR3 covers 18 residues.

Turning to this clone: One end of the junction fails to match germline, which may point to a read error. The chain links TRBV6-6 to TRBJ1-1; D call uncertain. The CDR3 extends over 12 amino acids. Per germline, CDR1 MNHNY and CDR2 SVGAGI (reference sequence). CDR3 DNA: TGTGCCAGCAGTGACTCCAGGAAAAGAGCTTTCTTT. Its protein is CASSDSRKRAFF.

The chain employs TRBV5-1 and TRBJ1-6; 7 bases fit TRBD1. Trimming cost V 3 bases and J 3 bases; bases outside gene matches: 3. CDR1 is SGHRS and CDR2 is YFSETQ in the germline V gene. The CDR3 has 15 amino acids. The CDR3 DNA follows: TGCGCCAGCAGCTACCAGGGGGGCTATAATTCACCCCTCCACTTT. Translated: CASSYQGGYNSPLHF.

The rearrangement uses TRBV27 and TRBJ2-5; D gene ambiguous. Germline loops: CDR1 MNHEY, CDR2 SMNVEV (reference sequence). With 4 bases removed from V and 5 bases from J, the gap between germline ends came to 14 bases. The CDR3 has 14 amino acids. CDR3 in amino acids: CASSSPAPRETQYF. CDR3 nucleotides: TGTGCCAGCAGTTCCCCAGCGCCGAGGGAGACCCAGTACTTC.

The rearrangement uses TRBV6-1 and TRBJ2-1; possibly TRBD2 for D (6 bases). In germline, CDR1 is MNHNS, CDR2 SASEGT. The V end was cut by 5 bases, the J end by 3 bases, with 8 bases between. The CDR3 runs 13 residues. The CDR3, as DNA: TGTGCCAGCAGTTGGGACTTCTACAATGAGCAGTTCTTC. Its protein product is CASSWDFYNEQFF.

The chain couples TRBV9 to TRBJ2-2; 8 nucleotides line up with TRBD2. The V segment lost 2 bases and the J segment 2 bases; nucleotides outside the gene matches: 11. Per germline, CDR1 SGDLS and CDR2 YYNGEE. CDR3 length: 18 residues. Written as DNA, the CDR3 is TGTGCCAGCAGCGTTGCCCTCGGGAGGGGGGTAAACACCGGGGAGCTGTTTTTT. Translation: CASSVALGRGVNTGELFF.

In this sample, this clone turned up a few times. The chain uses TRBV4-1 and TRBJ2-7; no clear D gene. V was shortened by 2 bases and J by 3 bases, with 14 bases between the two germline ends. CDR1 is MGHRA and CDR2 is YSYEKL in the germline V gene. The CDR3 runs to 15 residues. CDR3 in DNA: TGCGCCAGCAGCCAACCCGTACGTGAGGTCTACGAGCAGTACTTC. Translating it yields CASSQPVREVYEQYF.

The gene calls are TRBV5-6 and TRBJ2-7; 9 bases are shared with TRBD1. The germline CDR1 and CDR2 sequences are SGHDT and YYEEEE. This CDR3 has 14 amino acids. The V and J ends lost 4 bases and 0 bases, in that order; junction bases with no gene match: 2. CDR3 nucleotide sequence: TGTGCCAGCAGCCCGACAGGGGGCTCCTACGAGCAGTACTTC. This gives the protein CASSPTGGSYEQYF.

This clone was seen a few times. The J gene is TRBJ1-2, the V gene TRBV19; tentatively, D is TRBD1 (6 bases). Looked up from germline, CDR1 is LNHDA and CDR2 is SQIVND (reference sequence). The CDR3 runs to 14 residues. V was cut by 1 base and J by 4 bases, with 10 bases left in between. The CDR3 nucleotides read TGTGCCAGTAGTATAGTTGGGGGCACCTATGGCTACACCTTC. Protein: CASSIVGGTYGYTF.

The V call is TRBV19, the J call TRBJ1-5, with D perhaps TRBD1 (6 bases). Trimming shortened V by 6 bases and J by 5 bases, and 17 bases separated the two germline ends. Germline CDR1 and CDR2: LNHDA and SQIVND (reference sequence). CDR3 size: 15 residues. As DNA, the CDR3 is TGTGCCAGTAGCTTGCGACAGGCCCCTCATCAGCCCCAGCATTTT. It codes for CASSLRQAPHQPQHF.

The chain uses TRBV19 and TRBJ1-2; 7 nucleotides agree with TRBD1. The V gene end was trimmed by 7 bases and the J gene end by 6 bases; junction bases not matched to a gene: 11. Germline lookup yields CDR1 LNHDA and CDR2 SQIVND (reference sequence). The CDR3 loop spans 14 amino acids. The CDR3 loop reads CASTGQGGLDGYTF. CDR3 DNA sequence: TGTGCCAGTACGGGGCAGGGGGGCTTGGATGGCTACACCTTC.

This chain connects TRBV2 to TRBJ1-5, with a possible D match to TRBD1 (5 bases). V was cut by 5 bases and J by 5 bases, with 16 bases left in between. Germline V lookup: CDR1 SNHLY, CDR2 FYNNEI. The CDR3 length is 15 residues. Written as DNA, the CDR3 is TGTGCCAGCAGTAGCCAGGGAATTGGGGATCAGCCCCAGCATTTT. This encodes CASSSQGIGDQPQHF.

The CDR3 coding sequence is TGCGCCAGCAGCCAGCGGGGGGAACGGGGGAACACCATATATTTT. Its translation is CASSQRGERGNTIYF. The J gene is TRBJ1-3, the V gene TRBV5-1, with D possibly TRBD1 on 5 matching bases. Trimming stripped 4 bases from V and 7 bases from J, with 18 bases between. The CDR3 covers 15 residues. Germline CDR1 is SGHRS and CDR2 is YFSETQ.

CDR3 coding DNA: TGTGCCAGCAGTCAGGCCGGCCTAACTTACTTC. Its protein product is CASSQAGLTYF. The chain carries TRBV13 and TRBJ2-5; no reliable D call. CDR1 and CDR2 (germline): PRHDT, FYEKMQ (reference sequence). V dropped 6 bases and J dropped 14 bases, with 16 bases sitting between them. This CDR3 is built from 11 residues.

The chain employs TRBV5-6 and TRBJ1-3; D remains unclear. The V gene lost 4 bases and the J gene lost 0 bases, with 11 bases spanning the gap. The CDR3 consists of 15 residues. Per germline, CDR1 SGHDT and CDR2 YYEEEE. The CDR3 nucleotides read TGTGCCAGCAGCCATCCTCGGTACTCTGGAAACACCATATATTTT. Protein product: CASSHPRYSGNTIYF.

The rearrangement joins TRBV19 to TRBJ2-1; D possibly corresponds to TRBD1 (5 bases). The CDR3 is made up of 14 amino acids. V lost 4 bases to trimming and J lost 10 bases, with 17 bases between them. Germline V gene data show CDR1 as LNHDA and CDR2 as SQIVND (reference sequence). The CDR3 reads CASSNPGAALEQFF. CDR3 in DNA: TGTGCCAGTAGTAACCCTGGGGCCGCTCTAGAGCAGTTCTTC.

V is TRBV14 and J is TRBJ2-1; 7 nucleotides agree with TRBD2. The trim removed 3 bases at V and 15 bases at J, leaving 11 bases unmatched. The CDR3 is 13 amino acids. CDR1 SGHDN and CDR2 FVKESK come from the germline V gene. The CDR3 region is CASSHRDYSDRFF. The DNA of the CDR3 is TGTGCCAGCAGCCATAGGGACTATTCAGATCGGTTCTTC.

The V call is TRBV7-9, the J call TRBJ2-5, with 7 nucleotides matching TRBD2. Per germline, CDR1 SEHNR and CDR2 FQNEAQ (reference sequence). This CDR3 contains 19 residues. V lost 1 base and J lost 2; bases outside the gene matches: 16. The CDR3 coding sequence is TGTGCCAGCAGCTTAGGTCCGGGACTATGGGCTCGGAAGCAAGAGACCCAGTACTTC. Amino acid sequence: CASSLGPGLWARKQETQYF.

The chain carries TRBV6-6 and TRBJ1-1; TRBD1 agrees at 7 bases. The CDR3 contains 13 residues. Germline V gene lookup returns CDR1 MNHNY and CDR2 SVGAGI (reference sequence). After removal of 7 bases from V and 3 bases from J, the junction contained 5 bases not matched to a gene. The DNA of the CDR3 is TGTGCCAGCAACCTACAGGGGTACACTGAAGCTTTCTTT. The encoded protein is CASNLQGYTEAFF.

CDR3 region: CASSGDRRRTDTQYF. Written as DNA, the CDR3 is TGTGCCAGTTCAGGGGACAGGCGCCGCACAGATACGCAGTATTTT. The J gene is TRBJ2-3, the V gene TRBV19; the match to TRBD1 covers 8 bases. This CDR3 region has 15 residues. Germline V gives CDR1 LNHDA, CDR2 SQIVND (reference sequence). Trimming removed 8 bases from V and 1 base from J; junction bases left unmatched: 8.

The chain carries TRBV27 and TRBJ2-7, with D maybe TRBD2 (6 bases). The CDR3 covers 16 residues. V was trimmed by 5 bases and J by 0 bases, leaving 17 bases between them. CDR1 is MNHEY, CDR2 SMNVEV, per germline (reference sequence). This CDR3 reads CASSPIGAGSSYEQYF. In DNA, the CDR3 is TGTGCCAGCAGTCCGATAGGGGCGGGGAGCTCCTACGAGCAGTACTTC.